This T cell receptor beta chain stems from a study of blood T cells in healthy people across ages. Points from the study as a whole: It was held that diversity estimates obtained from one million T cells represented underestimates.

The CDR3 loop spans 19 amino acids. About this clonotype: Its target is not known.

A second PCR of roughly 6 to 12 cycles used a sample-barcoded 5' primer and a J-beta primer mix. TCRdb re-called the 5' RACE reads through MiXCR, storing one row per CDR3 protein. The sample includes about 1.8 million distinct CDR3 sequences, less than 50% of them seen just once. The sample was blood. The clonotype was recovered from a middle-aged woman in good health. This rearrangement joins TRBV21-1 to TRBJ2-7; TRBD1, the table's D call, lacks a check against the DNA. TRBV21-1 is termed a pseudogene. The DNA for the CDR3 is TGTGCCAGCAGCAAAGTTGGGTGTGAGTGTCCGGATAGCTCCTACGAGCAGTACTTC. Translation gives CASSKVGCECPDSSYEQYF.